The present TCR beta chain was sequenced within a study of T cell repertoires in cytomegalovirus infection. On the study more broadly: CMV infection together with matching HLA type was indicated by public TCR beta signatures. Study-level points and caveats: Across the ex vivo response, the dominant clonotypes were HLA-C-restricted CMV-specific TCR beta clonotypes. The study identified carriers of CMV plus the relevant HLA from cumulative public TCR beta family frequency.

TCRdb analysed the reads with MiXCR anew, one entry per CDR3 protein. The top ten clones hold 7.5% to 9% of a sample with about 400,000 distinct CDR3 sequences, around 18% of them seen once. The table lists this clonotype with many counts. The antigen is undetermined. This CDR3 is built from 14 residues. Trimming pared 1 base from V and 5 bases from J, leaving 11 bases between. The origin of this receptor is a human donor in good health (CMV status not recorded). Some clones in this sample may be carry-over from other donors' samples. Sequences were obtained from PBMCs. V usage is TRBV12-3 or TRBV12-4 and J usage is TRBJ2-5, with a tentative D call TRBD1 (6 bases). CDR3 residues: CASSLEAGVETQYF. The CDR3 nucleotides are TGTGCCAGCAGTTTAGAGGCAGGGGTGGAGACCCAGTACTTC.